This T cell receptor (beta chain) was identified during a study of T cell repertoires in cytomegalovirus infection (dated by TCRdb to the late 2010s). General notes on the study: Peptide stimulations targeted recently identified HLA-C-restricted CMV epitopes, whose presentation resists viral immunomodulation, together with well-studied HLA-B-restricted epitopes. Because public TCR beta signatures pointed to carriage of CMV infection together with the matching HLA type, the HLA type of each donor mattered for the analysis.

TCRdb names Illumina HiSeq 1500 as the instrument used. Starting from the raw public reads, TCRdb applied fastp trimming at Q25, assembled clones with MiXCR and retained in-frame beta chains. Each CDR3 protein gets just one entry, which takes the most common genes and DNA from the rows behind it. For this sample the table gives fewer than 950,000 distinct CDR3 sequences, of which approximately 32% were detected only once. The leading ten clones occupy 9.5% to 15% of the sample. From its cysteine to its phenylalanine, the CDR3 spans 13 amino acids. CDR3 DNA only is kept here, 39 bases in frame from base 1. CDR1 and CDR2 were assigned from the germline V gene as SGHNT and YENEEA. V gives up 2 bases and J gives up 7 bases, and the segment between their germline ends measures 9 bases. In light of the paper, this sample's treatment or condition label describes: in vitro stimulation with specific CMV peptide epitopes to enrich CMV-specific T cells.

This clonotype was observed at least ten times. Its antigen target is currently unknown. No base-level quality is on record; no much larger clone is a single base apart. Broader findings and caveats from the paper: In the ex vivo response, HLA-C-restricted CMV-specific TCR beta clonotypes were dominant, and in two of eight donors the single most frequent clonotype came from this HLA-C-restricted group. In both this cohort and an independent roughly 350-donor cohort, the cumulative frequency of public TCR beta family members distinguished carriers of CMV infection plus the relevant HLA type.

The sample in question was cultured CD8+ T cells from PBMCs, obtained from culture after CMV antigen stimulation. This clonotype originated in a human donor in good health (CMV status not recorded). Some clones in this sample may be carry-over from other donors' samples. The chain is assembled from TRBV11-3 and TRBJ2-1; a tentative D match to TRBD2 spans 6 bases. The CDR3 here reads CASSLRAGNEQFF. DNA sequence: TGTGCCAGCAGCTTAAGGGCGGGAAATGAGCAGTTCTTC.